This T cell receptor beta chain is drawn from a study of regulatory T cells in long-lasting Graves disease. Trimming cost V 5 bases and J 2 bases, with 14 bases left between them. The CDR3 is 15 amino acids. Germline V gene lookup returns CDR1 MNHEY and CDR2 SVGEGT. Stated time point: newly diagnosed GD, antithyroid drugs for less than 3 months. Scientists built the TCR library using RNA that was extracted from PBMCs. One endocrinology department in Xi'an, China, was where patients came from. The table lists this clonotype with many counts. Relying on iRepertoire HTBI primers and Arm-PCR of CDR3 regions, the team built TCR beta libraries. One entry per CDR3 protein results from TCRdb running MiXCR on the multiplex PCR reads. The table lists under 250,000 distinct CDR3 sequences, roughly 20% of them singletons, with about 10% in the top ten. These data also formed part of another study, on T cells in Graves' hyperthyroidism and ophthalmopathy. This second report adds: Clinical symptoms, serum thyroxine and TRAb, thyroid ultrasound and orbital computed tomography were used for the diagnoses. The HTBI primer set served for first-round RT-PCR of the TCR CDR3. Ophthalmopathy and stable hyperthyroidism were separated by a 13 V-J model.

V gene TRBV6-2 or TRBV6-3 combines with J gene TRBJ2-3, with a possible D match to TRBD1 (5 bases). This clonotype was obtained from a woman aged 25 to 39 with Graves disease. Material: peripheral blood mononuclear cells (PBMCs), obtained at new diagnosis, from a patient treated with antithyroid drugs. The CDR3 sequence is CASSPRGAVTDTQYF. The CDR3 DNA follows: TGTGCCAGCAGTCCCCGTGGGGCGGTCACAGATACGCAGTATTTT.